The 19 T cell receptor beta chains listed next were all sequenced from one sample in a study of blood T cells in healthy people across ages. Next came a second PCR, run for roughly 6 to 11 cycles, which used a sample-barcoded 5' primer along with a J-beta primer mix. TCRdb redid the calling of the 5' RACE reads with MiXCR, one entry per CDR3 protein. The table has roughly 700,000 distinct CDR3 sequences, over 45% seen once; the top ten hold 25% to 35%. What was sequenced was blood. The receptor source for this set is a woman aged 55-69 years in good health.

The rearrangement uses TRBV7-2 and TRBJ1-1, with D possibly matching TRBD1 (6 bases). The CDR3 consists of 15 residues. V lost 3 bases, J lost 8 bases, and 19 bases lay in between. Germline-derived CDR1 and CDR2 are SGHTA and FQGNSA. CDR3 region: CASSLGGVGQREAFF. Here the CDR3 DNA reads TGTGCCAGCAGCTTGGGGGGCGTTGGGCAGCGAGAAGCTTTCTTT. Combining the CDR3 with reference TRBV7-2 and TRBJ1-1 gives the whole variable domain GAGVSQSPSNKVTEKGKDVELRCDPISGHTALYWYRQSLGQGLEFLIYFQGNSAPDKSGLPSDRFSAERTGGSVSTLTIQRTQQEDSAVYLCASSLGGVGQREAFFGQGTRLTVV.

This clonotype was counted a single time. The chain uses TRBV7-8 and TRBJ2-3; the match to TRBD2 covers 7 bases. Germline V gene lookup returns CDR1 SGHVS and CDR2 FQNEAQ. The CDR3 consists of 16 residues. After removal of 3 bases from V and 0 bases from J, the junction contained 6 bases not matched to a gene. The CDR3 sequence is CASSFRGRGSTDTQYF. CDR3 bases: TGTGCCAGCAGCTTCCGAGGGAGGGGTAGCACAGATACGCAGTATTTT.

This clonotype was counted between two and nine times. The gene calls are TRBV15 and TRBJ2-3, with TRBD2 matching 7 bases. Germline V gene sequence: CDR1 LNHNV, CDR2 YYDKDF (reference sequence). Unmatched junction bases numbered 13, after V lost 5 bases and J lost 5 bases. The CDR3 covers 16 residues. The CDR3 bases are TGTGCCACCAGCCCCCTGGGAGGCGGGAGCCTAGATACGCAGTATTTT. Protein sequence: CATSPLGGGSLDTQYF.

This clonotype occurred a few times. The J gene is TRBJ2-7, the V gene TRBV20-1; TRBD1 aligns across 9 bases. The V segment lost 0 bases and the J segment 5 bases; nucleotides outside the gene matches: 2. CDR3 size: 13 residues. Germline V gene lookup returns CDR1 DFQATT and CDR2 SNEGSKA (reference sequence). CDR3 protein: CSAREDRGHEQYF. In DNA, the CDR3 is TGCAGTGCTAGAGAGGACAGGGGCCACGAGCAGTACTTC.

The table lists this clonotype with a few counts. This rearrangement joins TRBV18 to TRBJ1-1, with D hard to call. CDR3 length: 13 residues. Per the germline V gene, CDR1 is KGHSH and CDR2 is LQKENI. V was trimmed by 2 bases and J by 7 bases, leaving 11 bases between them. CDR3 nucleotides: TGTGCCAGCTCACCAAGAGGGTTGGATGAAGCTTTCTTT. Its translation: CASSPRGLDEAFF.

This chain links TRBV5-1 with TRBJ1-1; 7 bases are a match to TRBD1. Germline V gene data show CDR1 as SGHRS and CDR2 as YFSETQ. The junction had 12 bases not matched to a gene; V was cut back by 5 bases and J by 2 bases. This CDR3 region has 16 residues. CDR3 coding DNA: TGCGCCAGCAGTTTATTCCCCGGGACAGATAACACTGAAGCTTTCTTT. Protein product: CASSLFPGTDNTEAFF.

On this clonotype: Relative to the germline gene, one junction end is altered; a read error may explain this. V and J are TRBV7-2 and TRBJ2-5; D possibly corresponds to TRBD2 (6 bases). The V gene's germline CDR1 is SGHTA and CDR2 FQGNSA. The CDR3 has 11 amino acids. The CDR3 region is CASSYRETPYF. CDR3 coding DNA: TGTGCCAGCAGCTATCGGGAGACCCCGTACTTC.

This clonotype was seen more than once but under ten times. This sequence joins TRBV5-1 and TRBJ1-6; TRBD1 aligns across 7 bases. V lost 0 bases and J lost 10; bases outside the gene matches: 7. The CDR3 is 15 residues long. Germline-derived CDR1 and CDR2 are SGHRS and YFSETQ. The CDR3 is CASSLGQGGFSPLHF. The CDR3 coding sequence is TGCGCCAGCAGCTTGGGACAGGGAGGATTCTCACCCCTCCACTTT.

This clonotype was seen a few times. The rearrangement joins TRBV24-1 to TRBJ1-2; D gene uncertain. With 1 base removed from V and 7 bases from J, the gap between germline ends came to 6 bases. Germline V gene sequence: CDR1 KGHDR, CDR2 SFDVKD. The CDR3 contains 12 residues. The CDR3 sequence: CATSDFGVGYTF. CDR3 sequence (DNA): TGTGCCACCAGTGATTTTGGGGTTGGCTACACCTTC.

As concerns this clonotype: An end of the junction does not agree with germline; a read error may underlie this. The chain recombines TRBV20-1 with TRBJ2-7; a possible D gene is TRBD2 (5 bases). This CDR3 region has 13 residues. Germline loops: CDR1 DFQATT, CDR2 SNEGSKA (reference sequence). The CDR3 sequence is CSAGDPGGYEQYF. The CDR3 DNA reads TGCAGTGCTGGAGATCCAGGCGGGTACGAGCAGTACTTC.

The V gene is TRBV7-2, the J gene TRBJ2-4; a possible D gene is TRBD1 (6 bases). CDR1 is SGHTA, CDR2 FQGNSA, per germline. Trimming removed 5 bases from V and 1 base from J, with 18 bases in between. The CDR3 extends over 17 amino acids. The CDR3 sequence is CASSQLRQAAAKNIQYF. CDR3 DNA sequence: TGTGCCAGCAGCCAATTACGACAGGCGGCGGCCAAAAACATTCAGTACTTC.

A remark on this clonotype: An end of the junction does not agree with germline; a read error may underlie this. This sequence joins TRBV20-1 and TRBJ2-5; D not certain. Germline loops: CDR1 DFQATT, CDR2 SNEGSKA (reference sequence). CDR3 size: 12 residues. The CDR3 DNA reads as TGCAGTGCTAGTGTGATTCAAGGGACCCAGTACTTC. Its translation: CSASVIQGTQYF.

The rearrangement joins TRBV20-1 to TRBJ2-5, with 9 bases that match TRBD2. Germline CDR1 is DFQATT and CDR2 is SNEGSKA (reference sequence). This CDR3 spans 13 amino acids. V lost 3 bases and J lost 5; bases outside the gene matches: 4. The CDR3 DNA reads as TGCAGTGCTAGGGTAGCGGGAGTGGAGACCCAGTACTTC. This gives the protein CSARVAGVETQYF.

In its sample, this clonotype was seen a few times. The V call is TRBV6-2 or TRBV6-3, the J call TRBJ1-4, with 8 bases aligning to TRBD1. The ends lost 6 bases at V and 7 bases at J; junction bases unmatched: 10. Germline loops: CDR1 MNHEY, CDR2 SVGEGT. The CDR3 spans 15 residues. The CDR3 spells CASSARDRRAEKLFF. CDR3 nucleotides: TGTGCCAGCAGCGCGCGGGACAGGCGGGCTGAAAAACTGTTTTTT.

This clonotype has a handful of counts. J is TRBJ2-7 and V is TRBV6-1; D call uncertain. The V and J ends lost 6 bases and 7 bases respectively, with 16 bases between them. This CDR3 comprises 13 residues. Germline V gene data show CDR1 as MNHNS and CDR2 as SASEGT. The DNA of the CDR3 is TGTGCCAGCAGCGAATATAGGGTCTCAGAGCAGTACTTC. Its protein is CASSEYRVSEQYF.

This clonotype was counted only a few times. This chain joins TRBV11-2 and TRBJ2-5; tentatively, D is TRBD1 (6 bases). In germline, CDR1 is SGHAT, CDR2 FQNNGV. The CDR3 is made up of 13 amino acids. V was trimmed by 5 bases and J by 4 bases, leaving 11 bases between them. The CDR3 bases are TGTGCCAGCAGCCGAGGACAGACAGAGACCCAGTACTTC. Protein product: CASSRGQTETQYF. Combining the CDR3 with reference TRBV11-2 and TRBJ2-5 gives the whole variable domain EAGVAQSPRYKIIEKRQSVAFWCNPISGHATLYWYQQILGQGPKLLIQFQNNGVVDDSQLPKDRFSAERLKGVDSTLKIQPAKLEDSAVYLCASSRGQTETQYFGPGTRLLVL.

The V call is TRBV7-8, the J call TRBJ2-7; 9 nucleotides align to TRBD1. V trimming: 3 bases; J trimming: 7 bases; junction bases outside the gene matches: 13. Germline V gene data show CDR1 as SGHVS and CDR2 as FQNEAQ. The CDR3 sequence is 16 residues long. CDR3: CASSFPKGQGAKEQYF. The DNA of the CDR3 is TGTGCCAGCAGCTTTCCCAAGGGACAGGGAGCGAAAGAGCAGTACTTC.

This chain links TRBV2 with TRBJ2-3; 7 nucleotides match TRBD1. The CDR3 sequence is 13 residues long. Trimming removed 2 bases from V and 6 bases from J; junction bases left unmatched: 2. Germline V gene lookup returns CDR1 SNHLY and CDR2 FYNNEI. Here the CDR3 reads CASSENRGDTQYF. CDR3 nucleotide sequence: TGTGCCAGCAGTGAAAACAGGGGTGATACGCAGTATTTT. The whole variable domain, remainder taken from reference TRBV2 and TRBJ2-3, is EPEVTQTPSHQVTQMGQEVILRCVPISNHLYFYWYRQILGQKVEFLVSFYNNEISEKSEIFDDQFSVERPDGSNFTLKIRSTKLEDSAMYFCASSENRGDTQYFGPGTRLTVL.

The rearrangement joins TRBV6-5 to TRBJ1-1, with TRBD1 matching over 7 bases. This CDR3 comprises 13 residues. V dropped 7 bases and J dropped 8; count of bases not matched to a gene: 10. The V gene's germline CDR1 is MNHEY and CDR2 SVGAGI. The CDR3 DNA follows: TGTGCCAGCACCCTCACAGGGGCCCACGAAGCTTTCTTT. Translation gives CASTLTGAHEAFF.